The clone carrying this T cell receptor (beta chain) appeared once. What it binds is not known. Measured with immunoSEQ multiplex PCR; TCRdb has only the in-frame clones, and not every one. The table lists millions of clones, over 85% of them singletons. The data were obtained in a study of shared clonotypes between healthy human individuals. Study-level background: Donors consisted of two women and a few men between 18 and 49. Findings and caveats of the study: Rarefaction curves obtained for sorted subsets showed sequencing incomplete despite large depth. The represented genetic and exposure-history diversity was limited by the small number of donors.

The CDR3 is 13 amino acids. CDR1 GTSNPN and CDR2 SVGIG come from the germline V gene (reference sequence). Germline trimming cut 4 bases from V and 2 bases from J; bases unmatched to any gene: 2. Among the donors, all were Caucasian adults who lived in Nashville, Tennessee. This sequence originates from a man aged 18 to 30 in good health. The sequencing sample was made of naive CD4+ T cells sorted from blood. Subset reported: CD45RA+ positively selected. The J gene is TRBJ2-1, the V gene TRBV30; 7 nucleotides line up with TRBD2. The CDR3 DNA follows: TGTGCCTGGAACGGGGGGACCTACAATGAGCAGTTCTTC. Translating it yields CAWNGGTYNEQFF.